A selection of T cell receptor beta chains follows, all from one sample in a study of molecular identifiers for immune sequencing clone quantification. Each CDR3 protein gets one entry after TCRdb re-called the PCR reads with MiXCR. The sample contains around 470,000 distinct CDR3 sequences, 20% to 25% of which appear only once. The material sequenced was naive CD8+ T cells from blood, with Jurkat cell RNA spiked in. These receptors all stem from a human donor in good health. Some libraries in this study had Jurkat cell RNA spiked in. CDR3s include the opening cysteine and the closing phenylalanine or tryptophan. A D gene is named only where the DNA matches it firmly. Only part of the rows carry a size: once, few, many, or a class if the clone is expanded.

cdr3_aa	cdr3_nt	clone_size	d_call	v_call	j_call
CATRGYGYTF	TGTGCCACCAGGGGTTATGGCTACACCTTC	NA	NA	TRBV19	TRBJ1-2
CASSLVRPSTDTQYF	TGTGCCAGCAGCTTAGTGAGGCCCAGCACAGATACGCAGTATTTT	few	NA	TRBV11-2	TRBJ2-3
CSVDQGTDTQYF	TGCAGCGTTGACCAGGGGACAGATACGCAGTATTTT	many	NA	TRBV29-1	TRBJ2-3
CASSQGRVSYEQYF	TGTGCCAGCAGCCAGGGGCGGGTATCCTACGAGCAGTACTTC	NA	NA	TRBV14	TRBJ2-7
CASSPRTGPAPNEKLFF	TGTGCCAGCAGCCCGCGGACAGGCCCAGCCCCTAATGAAAAACTGTTTTTT	NA	TRBD1	TRBV11-2	TRBJ1-4
CASSLEGLAADTQYF	TGTGCCAGCAGCTTAGAGGGACTAGCGGCAGATACGCAGTATTTT	few	TRBD2	TRBV7-2	TRBJ2-3
CASSRYEAYEQYF	TGTGCCAGCAGCCGATATGAGGCCTACGAGCAGTACTTC	NA	NA	TRBV7-9	TRBJ2-7
CASSYNPSEGDNERFF	TGTGCCAGCAGTTATAACCCTAGTGAAGGGGACAATGAGCGGTTCTTC	NA	NA	TRBV6-2/TRBV6-3	TRBJ2-1
CASSGSGGSSYEQYF	TGTGCCAGCAGCGGTAGCGGGGGGAGCTCCTACGAGCAGTACTTC	NA	TRBD2	TRBV9	TRBJ2-7
CASSTQTGRQPQHF	TGTGCCAGTAGTACACAGACAGGAAGGCAGCCCCAGCATTTT	NA	NA	TRBV19	TRBJ1-5
CSARDPQEVHYGYTF	TGCAGTGCTAGAGATCCCCAGGAGGTACACTATGGCTACACCTTC	few	NA	TRBV20-1	TRBJ1-2
CSAPFPDRVNYGYTF	TGCAGTGCTCCCTTCCCGGACAGGGTTAACTATGGCTACACCTTC	many	TRBD1	TRBV20-1	TRBJ1-2
CASSGSVTTGPKETQYF	TGTGCCAGCAGTGGCTCGGTTACGACAGGGCCGAAAGAGACCCAGTACTTC	few	TRBD1	TRBV6-1	TRBJ2-5
CASSVAPGDYEQYF	TGTGCCAGCAGCGTAGCCCCAGGGGACTACGAGCAGTACTTC	few	NA	TRBV9	TRBJ2-7
CSVVRLARESSYERYF	TGCAGCGTTGTTCGTCTCGCTAGGGAGAGCTCCTACGAGCGGTACTTC	NA	NA	TRBV29-1	TRBJ2-7
CASSLVTGSVTEAFF	TGTGCCAGCAGCTTAGTGACAGGGTCAGTGACTGAAGCTTTCTTT	NA	TRBD1	TRBV7-2	TRBJ1-1
CASSSVLQPDTQYF	TGTGCCAGCAGTTCGGTTCTACAGCCAGATACGCAGTATTTT	NA	NA	TRBV27	TRBJ2-3
CASSSTDRTKSGANVLTF	TGTGCCAGCAGCAGCACGGACAGAACTAAGTCTGGGGCCAACGTCCTGACTTTC	many	NA	TRBV7-9	TRBJ2-6
CASSWLLAGSDNEQFF	TGTGCCAGCAGTTGGCTTCTAGCGGGTAGCGACAATGAGCAGTTCTTC	NA	TRBD2	TRBV28	TRBJ2-1
CASSPPRGATNEKLFF	TGTGCCAGCAGCCCCCCTCGGGGGGCAACTAATGAAAAACTGTTTTTT	NA	NA	TRBV12-3/TRBV12-4	TRBJ1-4
CASSLETPTDTQYF	TGTGCCAGCAGCTTAGAAACACCCACAGATACGCAGTATTTT	many	NA	TRBV7-9	TRBJ2-3
CASSLNYLAGVFSGANVLTF	TGTGCCAGCAGCTTAAATTATTTAGCGGGCGTTTTCTCTGGGGCCAACGTCCTGACTTTC	NA	TRBD2	TRBV7-2	TRBJ2-6
CASSQVVDTQYF	TGTGCCAGCAGCCAAGTCGTAGATACGCAGTATTTT	NA	NA	TRBV3-1	TRBJ2-3
CASSQGRGGGQPQHF	TGTGCCAGCAGCCAAGGAAGGGGTGGGGGACAGCCCCAGCATTTT	few	NA	TRBV16	TRBJ1-5
CASSGGQTVTRNQPQHF	TGTGCCAGCAGCGGTGGACAGACTGTAACACGAAATCAGCCCCAGCATTTT	many	NA	TRBV9	TRBJ1-5
CAISERKGLAIPDTQYF	TGTGCCATCAGTGAGAGGAAGGGACTAGCGATTCCGGATACGCAGTATTTT	few	TRBD2	TRBV10-3	TRBJ2-3
CASRETAGTAYEQYF	TGTGCCAGCAGGGAGACAGCGGGAACCGCCTACGAGCAGTACTTC	NA	TRBD2	TRBV27	TRBJ2-7
CASSYWAGGDPYEQYF	TGTGCCAGCAGTTACTGGGCAGGGGGGGACCCCTACGAGCAGTACTTC	many	NA	TRBV6-5	TRBJ2-7
CASSPGLAGDQETQYF	TGTGCCAGCAGCCCGGGACTAGCGGGGGACCAAGAGACCCAGTACTTC	many	TRBD2	TRBV13	TRBJ2-5